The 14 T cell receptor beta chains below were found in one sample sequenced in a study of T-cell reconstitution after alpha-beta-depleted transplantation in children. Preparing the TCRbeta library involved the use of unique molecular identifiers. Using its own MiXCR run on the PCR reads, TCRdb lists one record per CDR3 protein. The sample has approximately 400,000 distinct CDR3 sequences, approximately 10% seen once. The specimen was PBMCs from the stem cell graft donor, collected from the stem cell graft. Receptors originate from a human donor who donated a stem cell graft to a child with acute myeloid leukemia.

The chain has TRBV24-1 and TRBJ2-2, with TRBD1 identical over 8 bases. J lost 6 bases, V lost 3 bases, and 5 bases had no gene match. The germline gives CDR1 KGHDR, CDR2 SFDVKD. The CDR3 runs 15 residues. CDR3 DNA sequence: TGTGCCACCAGTGATCCAACACAGGGGGCCGGGGAGCTGTTTTTT. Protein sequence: CATSDPTQGAGELFF.

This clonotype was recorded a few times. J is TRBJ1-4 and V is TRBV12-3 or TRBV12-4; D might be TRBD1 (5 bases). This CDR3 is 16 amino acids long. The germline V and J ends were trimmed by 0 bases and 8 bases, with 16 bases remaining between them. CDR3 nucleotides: TGTGCCAGCAGTTTAGCGCTGGGGGTATTAGGAGAAAAACTGTTTTTT. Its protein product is CASSLALGVLGEKLFF.

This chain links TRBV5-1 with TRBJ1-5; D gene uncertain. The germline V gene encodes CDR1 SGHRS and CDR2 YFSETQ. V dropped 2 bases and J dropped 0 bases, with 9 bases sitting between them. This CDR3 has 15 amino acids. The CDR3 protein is CASSLQGFSNQPQHF. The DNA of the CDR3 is TGCGCCAGCAGCTTACAAGGATTTAGCAATCAGCCCCAGCATTTT.

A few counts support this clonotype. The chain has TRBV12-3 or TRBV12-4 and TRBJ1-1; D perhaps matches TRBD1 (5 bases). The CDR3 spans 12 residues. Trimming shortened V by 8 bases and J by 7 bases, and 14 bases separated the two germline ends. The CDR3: CASGSGTGEAFF. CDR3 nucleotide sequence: TGTGCCAGCGGCTCAGGGACTGGTGAAGCTTTCTTT.

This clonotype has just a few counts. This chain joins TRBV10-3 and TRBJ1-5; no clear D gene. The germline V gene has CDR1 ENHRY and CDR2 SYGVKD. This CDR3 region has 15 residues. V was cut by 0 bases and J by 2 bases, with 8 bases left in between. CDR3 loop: CAISESPQGNQPQHF. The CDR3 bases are TGTGCCATCAGTGAGTCCCCTCAGGGCAATCAGCCCCAGCATTTT.

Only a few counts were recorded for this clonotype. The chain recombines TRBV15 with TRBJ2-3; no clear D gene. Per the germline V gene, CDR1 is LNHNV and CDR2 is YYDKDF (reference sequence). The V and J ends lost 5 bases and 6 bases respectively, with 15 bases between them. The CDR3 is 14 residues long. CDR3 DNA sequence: TGTGCCACCAGCCGGGCCATAAAGAGGGATACGCAGTATTTT. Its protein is CATSRAIKRDTQYF.

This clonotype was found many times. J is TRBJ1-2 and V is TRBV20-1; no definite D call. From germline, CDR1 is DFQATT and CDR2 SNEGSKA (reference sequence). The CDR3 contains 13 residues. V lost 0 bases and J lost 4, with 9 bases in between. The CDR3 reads CSARDGVGYGYTF. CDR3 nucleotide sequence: TGCAGTGCTAGAGATGGGGTGGGCTATGGCTACACCTTC.

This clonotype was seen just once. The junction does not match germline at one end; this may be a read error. This CDR3 reads CCARSIWVPSYEQYF. For the CDR3, the DNA is TGCTGTGCTAGGTCTATATGGGTCCCAAGCTACGAGCAGTACTTC. This rearrangement joins TRBV20-1 to TRBJ2-7, with D unclear. Germline V lookup: CDR1 DFQATT, CDR2 SNEGSKA (reference sequence). The CDR3 has 15 residues.

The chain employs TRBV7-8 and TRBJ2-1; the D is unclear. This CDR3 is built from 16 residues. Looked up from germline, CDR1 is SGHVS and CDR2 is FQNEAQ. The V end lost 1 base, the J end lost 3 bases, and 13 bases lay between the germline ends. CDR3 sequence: CASSLVRVGRYNEQFF. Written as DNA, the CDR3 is TGTGCCAGCAGCTTAGTCCGCGTGGGCCGCTACAATGAGCAGTTCTTC.

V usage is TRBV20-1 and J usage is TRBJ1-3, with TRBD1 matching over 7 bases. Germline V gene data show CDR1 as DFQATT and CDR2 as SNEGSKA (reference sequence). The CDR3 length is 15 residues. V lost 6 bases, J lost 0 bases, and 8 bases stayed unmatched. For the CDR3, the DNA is TGCAGTGCGGCACAGGGGTTCGGCTCTGGAAACACCATATATTTT. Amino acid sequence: CSAAQGFGSGNTIYF.

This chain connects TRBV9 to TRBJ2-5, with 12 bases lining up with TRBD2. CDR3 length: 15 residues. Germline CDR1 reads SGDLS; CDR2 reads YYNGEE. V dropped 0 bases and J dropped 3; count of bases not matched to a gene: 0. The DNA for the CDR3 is TGTGCCAGCAGCGTAGGGACTAGCGGGGAAGAGACCCAGTACTTC. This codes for CASSVGTSGEETQYF.

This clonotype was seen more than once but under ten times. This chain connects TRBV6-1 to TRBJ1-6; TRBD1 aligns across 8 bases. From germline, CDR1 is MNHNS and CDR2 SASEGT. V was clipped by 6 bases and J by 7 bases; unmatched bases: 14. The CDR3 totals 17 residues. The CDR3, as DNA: TGTGCCAGCAGCCGAAATTTACAGGGGGTCGGGAATTCACCCCTCCACTTT. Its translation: CASSRNLQGVGNSPLHF.

The CDR3: CASSQAGGTGSGELFF. The DNA of the CDR3 is TGTGCCAGCAGCCAAGCTGGGGGCACTGGTTCCGGGGAGCTGTTTTTT. This sequence joins TRBV3-1 and TRBJ2-2; the D gene is possibly TRBD1 (6 bases). Trimming shortened V by 1 base and J by 6 bases, and 15 bases separated the two germline ends. Germline CDR1 LGHDT, CDR2 YNNKEL (reference sequence). This CDR3 is 16 amino acids long. The whole variable domain, remainder taken from reference TRBV3-1 and TRBJ2-2, is DTAVSQTPKYLVTQMGNDKSIKCEQNLGHDTMYWYKQDSKKFLKIMFSYNNKELIINETVPNRFSPKSPDKAHLNLHINSLELGDSAVYFCASSQAGGTGSGELFFGEGSRLTVL.

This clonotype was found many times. CDR3 DNA sequence: TGTGCCAGCAGCCTATCGACAGGGTTGAATTCACCCCTCCACTTT. It encodes CASSLSTGLNSPLHF. The J gene is TRBJ1-6, the V gene TRBV7-2, with TRBD1 identical over 7 bases. This CDR3 has 15 amino acids. Germline V gene lookup returns CDR1 SGHTA and CDR2 FQGNSA. V gave up 5 bases and J gave up 7 bases; unmatched junction bases: 8.